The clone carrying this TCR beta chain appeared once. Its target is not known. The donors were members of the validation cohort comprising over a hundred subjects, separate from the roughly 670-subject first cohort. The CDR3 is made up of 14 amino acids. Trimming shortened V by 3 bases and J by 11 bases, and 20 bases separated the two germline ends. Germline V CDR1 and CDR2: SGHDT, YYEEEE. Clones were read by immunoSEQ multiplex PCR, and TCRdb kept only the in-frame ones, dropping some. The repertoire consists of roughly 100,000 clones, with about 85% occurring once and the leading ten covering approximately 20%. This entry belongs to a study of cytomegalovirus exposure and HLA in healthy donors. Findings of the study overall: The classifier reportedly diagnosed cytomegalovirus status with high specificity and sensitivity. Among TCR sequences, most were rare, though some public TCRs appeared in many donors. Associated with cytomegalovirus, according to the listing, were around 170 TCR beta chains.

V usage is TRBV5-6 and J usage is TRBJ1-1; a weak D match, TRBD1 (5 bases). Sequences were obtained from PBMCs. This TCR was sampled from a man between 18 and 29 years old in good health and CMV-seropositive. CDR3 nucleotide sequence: TGTGCCAGCAGCTACACCAGTACAGGCGTATGGGCTTTCTTT. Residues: CASSYTSTGVWAFF.